This is a list of T cell receptor beta chains from one sample in a study of identical twins. TCRdb re-called the 5' RACE reads through MiXCR, storing one row per CDR3 protein. This sample has about 690,000 distinct CDR3 sequences; 5.5% to 6.5% occur once, and the top ten carry 1.5% to 2%. Specimen: naive T cells sorted from blood. The receptors shown here come from a man aged 18 to 29 in good health. The CDR3 runs from the conserved cysteine through the conserved F or W. Fields, in order: CDR3 protein, clone size, J gene, D gene, V gene. The D gene is left open where the match is weak. Expanded clones get a size class; other rows say once, few or many, or leave the size out.

CDR3: CSARGGGFNQPQHF
size: many
J: TRBJ1-5
D: NA
V: TRBV20-1

CDR3: CASSLQGLADYEQYF
size: few
J: TRBJ2-7
D: TRBD2
V: TRBV7-2

CDR3: CASSETGTQRDGYTF
size: many
J: TRBJ1-2
D: NA
V: TRBV12-3/TRBV12-4

CDR3: CASSLGGYGANVLTF
size: NA
J: TRBJ2-6
D: NA
V: TRBV5-1

CDR3: CASSLGGLSQETQYF
size: many
J: TRBJ2-5
D: NA
V: TRBV12-3/TRBV12-4

CDR3: CASSRAQETQYF
size: many
J: TRBJ2-5
D: NA
V: TRBV7-9

CDR3: CASSSSATGGEGTEAFF
size: many
J: TRBJ1-1
D: TRBD1
V: TRBV5-1

CDR3: CSARTSDYNEQFF
size: many
J: TRBJ2-1
D: TRBD2
V: TRBV20-1

CDR3: CASSPSMGTNMIYEQYF
size: many
J: TRBJ2-7
D: TRBD2
V: TRBV7-2

CDR3: CASSLSSGAGELFF
size: many
J: TRBJ2-2
D: TRBD2
V: TRBV7-2

CDR3: CATKDRHSGANVLTF
size: many
J: TRBJ2-6
D: NA
V: TRBV15

CDR3: CSVERQGSYEQYF
size: many
J: TRBJ2-7
D: TRBD1
V: TRBV29-1

CDR3: CASSLVGTSGRSSEQYF
size: many
J: TRBJ2-7
D: TRBD2
V: TRBV7-9

CDR3: CSARTPGSYNEQFF
size: NA
J: TRBJ2-1
D: NA
V: TRBV20-1

CDR3: CASTPLGQGTDTQYF
size: few
J: TRBJ2-3
D: TRBD1
V: TRBV6-1

CDR3: CASSLYEGYEQYF
size: NA
J: TRBJ2-7
D: NA
V: TRBV7-3